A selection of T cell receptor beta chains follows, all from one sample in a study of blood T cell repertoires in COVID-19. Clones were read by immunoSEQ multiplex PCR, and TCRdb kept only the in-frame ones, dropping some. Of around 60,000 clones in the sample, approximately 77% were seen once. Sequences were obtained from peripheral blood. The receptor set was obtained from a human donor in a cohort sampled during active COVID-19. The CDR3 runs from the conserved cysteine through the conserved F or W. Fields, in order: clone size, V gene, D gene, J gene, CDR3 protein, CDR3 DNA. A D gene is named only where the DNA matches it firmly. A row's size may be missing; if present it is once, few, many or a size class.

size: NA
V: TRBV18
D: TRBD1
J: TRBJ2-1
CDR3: CASSPRTGAASENNEQFF
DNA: TGTGCCAGCTCACCGAGGACAGGGGCGGCTAGCGAAAACAATGAGCAGTTCTTC

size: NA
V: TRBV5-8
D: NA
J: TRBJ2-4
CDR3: CASRGEGFIQYF
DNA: TGTGCCAGCCGTGGAGAGGGCTTCATTCAGTACTTC

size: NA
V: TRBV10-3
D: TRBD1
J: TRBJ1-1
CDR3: CAIRDRWVTFF
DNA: TGTGCCATCAGGGACAGGTGGGTGACTTTCTTT

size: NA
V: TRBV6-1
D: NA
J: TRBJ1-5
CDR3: CASSETRTEGQPQHF
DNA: TGTGCCAGCAGTGAGACCCGGACAGAGGGGCAGCCCCAGCATTTT

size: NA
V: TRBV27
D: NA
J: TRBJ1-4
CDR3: CASRRWGQGGEKLFF
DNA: TGTGCCAGCAGACGATGGGGTCAGGGAGGTGAAAAACTGTTTTTT

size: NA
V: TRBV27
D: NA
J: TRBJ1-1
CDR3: CASSLRVGGLNTEAFF
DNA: TGTGCCAGCAGTTTAAGGGTCGGGGGTTTGAACACTGAAGCTTTCTTT

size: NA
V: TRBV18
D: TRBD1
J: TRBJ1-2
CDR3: CASSPLAGQGAMGYTF
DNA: TGTGCCAGCTCACCTCTCGCGGGACAGGGGGCGATGGGCTACACCTTC

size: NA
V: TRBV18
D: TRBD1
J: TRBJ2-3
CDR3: CASSPEGAADTQYF
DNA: TGTGCCAGCTCACCAGAGGGGGCAGCGGATACGCAGTATTTT

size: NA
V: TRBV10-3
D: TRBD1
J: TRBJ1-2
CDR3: CAISESTGVGGYTF
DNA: TGTGCCATCAGTGAGTCTACAGGGGTTGGTGGCTACACCTTC

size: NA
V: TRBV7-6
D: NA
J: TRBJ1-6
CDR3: CASSLEGGSPLHF
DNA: TGTGCCAGCAGCTTAGAGGGCGGGTCACCCCTCCACTTT

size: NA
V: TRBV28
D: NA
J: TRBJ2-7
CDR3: CASSSLRTVVNEQYF
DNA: TGTGCCAGCAGTTCCCTTAGGACAGTCGTCAACGAGCAGTACTTC

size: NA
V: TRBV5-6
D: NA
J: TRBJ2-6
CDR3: CASSFSGANVLTF
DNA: TGTGCCAGCAGCTTTAGTGGGGCCAACGTCCTGACTTTC

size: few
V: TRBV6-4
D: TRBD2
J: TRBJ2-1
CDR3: CASSDSLAGEYNEQFF
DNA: TGTGCCAGCAGTGACAGCCTAGCGGGAGAGTACAATGAGCAGTTCTTC

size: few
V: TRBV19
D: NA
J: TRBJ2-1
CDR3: CASSVRDYPYNEQFF
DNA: TGTGCCAGTAGTGTCAGGGATTACCCCTACAATGAGCAGTTCTTC

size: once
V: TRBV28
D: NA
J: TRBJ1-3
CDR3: CASSYRSGNTIYF
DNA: TGTGCCAGCAGTTATCGCTCTGGAAACACCATATATTTT

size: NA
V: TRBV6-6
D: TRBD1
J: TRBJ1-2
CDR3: CAIKGDRGYGYTF
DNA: TGTGCCATCAAGGGGGACAGGGGGTATGGCTACACCTTC

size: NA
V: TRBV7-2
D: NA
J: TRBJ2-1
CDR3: CASSFRRGSYNEQFF
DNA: TGTGCCAGCAGCTTTAGGCGCGGCTCCTACAATGAGCAGTTCTTC

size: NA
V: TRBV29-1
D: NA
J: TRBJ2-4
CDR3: CSVEAGDIQYF
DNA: TGCAGCGTTGAAGCAGGGGACATTCAGTACTTC

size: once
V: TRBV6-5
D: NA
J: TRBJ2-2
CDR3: CASRPHGDTGELFF
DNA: TGTGCCAGCAGACCCCACGGGGACACCGGGGAGCTGTTTTTT

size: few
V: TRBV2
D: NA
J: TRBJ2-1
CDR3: CASSEGSGLGREQFF
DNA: TGTGCCAGCAGTGAAGGTAGCGGCCTAGGGAGGGAGCAGTTCTTC

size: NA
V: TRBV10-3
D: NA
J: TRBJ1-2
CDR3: CAISGTANYGYTF
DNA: TGTGCCATCAGTGGCACAGCTAACTATGGCTACACCTTC

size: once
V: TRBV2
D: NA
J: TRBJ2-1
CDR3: CASSEEGRTEQFF
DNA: TGTGCCAGCAGTGAGGAGGGGCGCACTGAGCAGTTCTTC

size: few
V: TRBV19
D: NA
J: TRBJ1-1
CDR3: CAISGGTEAFF
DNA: TGTGCCATCTCGGGGGGGACTGAAGCTTTCTTT

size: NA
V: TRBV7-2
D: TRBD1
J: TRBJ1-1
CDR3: CASSPTGGEAFF
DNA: TGTGCCAGCAGCCCCACAGGGGGAGAAGCTTTCTTT

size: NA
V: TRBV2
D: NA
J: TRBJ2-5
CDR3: CASSGEGGAPETQYF
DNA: TGTGCCAGCAGTGGGGAGGGGGGGGCCCCGGAGACCCAGTACTTC

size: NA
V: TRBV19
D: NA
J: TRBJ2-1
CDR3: CASSGRVRDEQFF
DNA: TGTGCCAGTAGCGGGAGAGTGAGGGATGAGCAGTTCTTC

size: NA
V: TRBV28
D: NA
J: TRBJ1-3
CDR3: CASSFRGSGNTIYF
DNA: TGTGCCAGCAGTTTCCGGGGCTCTGGAAACACCATATATTTT

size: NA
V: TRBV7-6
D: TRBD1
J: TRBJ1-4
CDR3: CASSQGAVDEKLFF
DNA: TGTGCCAGCAGCCAGGGGGCGGTGGATGAAAAACTGTTTTTT

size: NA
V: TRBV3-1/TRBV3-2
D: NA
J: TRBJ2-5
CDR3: CASSPGETQYF
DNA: TGTGCCAGCAGCCCGGGGGAGACCCAGTACTTC

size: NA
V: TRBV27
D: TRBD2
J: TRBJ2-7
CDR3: CASRPTSGSFHEQYF
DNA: TGTGCCAGCAGACCGACTAGCGGGAGCTTCCACGAGCAGTACTTC

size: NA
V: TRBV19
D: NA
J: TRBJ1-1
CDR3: CASSIVGGNTEAFF
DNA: TGTGCCAGTAGTATAGTGGGGGGGAACACTGAAGCTTTCTTT

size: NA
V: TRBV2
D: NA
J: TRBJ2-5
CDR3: CASTSLGGGAKETQYF
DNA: TGTGCCAGCACCTCACTTGGAGGGGGGGCCAAAGAGACCCAGTACTTC